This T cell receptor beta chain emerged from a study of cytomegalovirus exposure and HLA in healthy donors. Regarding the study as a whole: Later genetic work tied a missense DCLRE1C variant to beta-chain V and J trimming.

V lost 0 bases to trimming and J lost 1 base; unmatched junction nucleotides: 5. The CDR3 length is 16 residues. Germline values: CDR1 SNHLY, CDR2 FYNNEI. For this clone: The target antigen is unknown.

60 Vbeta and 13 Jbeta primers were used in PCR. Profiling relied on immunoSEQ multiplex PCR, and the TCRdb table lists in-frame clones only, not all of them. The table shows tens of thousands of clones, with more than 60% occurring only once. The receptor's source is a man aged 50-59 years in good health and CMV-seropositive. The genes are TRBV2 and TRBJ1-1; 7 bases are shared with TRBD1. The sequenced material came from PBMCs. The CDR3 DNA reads TGTGCCAGCAGTGAAGCCCTGGGACAGACGAACACTGAAGCTTTCTTT. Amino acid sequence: CASSEALGQTNTEAFF. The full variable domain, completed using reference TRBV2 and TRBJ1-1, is EPEVTQTPSHQVTQMGQEVILRCVPISNHLYFYWYRQILGQKVEFLVSFYNNEISEKSEIFDDQFSVERPDGSNFTLKIRSTKLEDSAMYFCASSEALGQTNTEAFFGQGTRLTVV.